This passage covers 29 T cell receptor beta chains from one sample sequenced in a study of T-cell reconstitution after alpha-beta-depleted transplantation in children. This sample's TCRbeta library carried unique molecular identifier barcodes. Using its own MiXCR run on the PCR reads, TCRdb lists one record per CDR3 protein. The repertoire holds about 300,000 distinct CDR3 sequences, with around 10% as singletons. The sample consisted of PBMCs, taken before TCRalphabeta/CD19-depleted stem cell transplant. These receptors all come from a boy under two years old with acute myeloid leukemia, due to receive a stem cell transplant.

This clonotype was counted between two and nine times. The chain has TRBV12-3 or TRBV12-4 and TRBJ2-1, with 8 positions matching TRBD2. The CDR3 has 17 amino acids. V shed 1 base, J shed 1 base, and the junction held 6 bases outside the gene matches. The CDR3 DNA follows: TGTGCCAGCAGTTTAGGGCCTAGCGGGCCGTCCTACAATGAGCAGTTCTTC. Its translation: CASSLGPSGPSYNEQFF.

This clonotype was picked up many times. V is TRBV27 and J is TRBJ2-3; D ambiguous. The CDR3 has 15 amino acids. V was pared by 3 bases and J by 1 base, with 11 bases between. The germline V gene has CDR1 MNHEY and CDR2 SMNVEV (reference sequence). This CDR3 reads CASSFFPERTDTQYF. In nucleotides, the CDR3 is TGTGCCAGCAGTTTTTTTCCCGAACGCACAGATACGCAGTATTTT.

In its sample, this clonotype was seen many times. The chain employs TRBV7-9 and TRBJ1-2, with D maybe TRBD1 (5 bases). CDR1 and CDR2 (germline): SEHNR, FQNEAQ (reference sequence). CDR3 length: 15 residues. Trimming shortened V by 5 bases and J by 0 bases, and 13 bases separated the two germline ends. CDR3 loop: CASSRGGDPNYGYTF. The CDR3 DNA reads TGTGCCAGCAGCCGTGGGGGGGACCCTAACTATGGCTACACCTTC.

This chain links TRBV19 with TRBJ1-5; D unclear. This CDR3 region has 16 residues. Germline V gives CDR1 LNHDA, CDR2 SQIVND (reference sequence). V gave up 5 bases and J gave up 0 bases, with 14 bases separating them. The CDR3 is CASSPRRSYSNQPQHF. CDR3 DNA sequence: TGTGCCAGTAGTCCAAGGAGGTCATATAGCAATCAGCCCCAGCATTTT.

This clonotype was counted ten times or more. The chain recombines TRBV6-2 or TRBV6-3 with TRBJ2-7; 8 nucleotides align to TRBD2. This CDR3 spans 15 amino acids. The J segment lost 2 bases and the V segment lost 0 bases, leaving 3 bases of the junction unmatched. Germline lookup yields CDR1 MNHEY and CDR2 SVGEGT. DNA for the CDR3: TGTGCCAGCAGTTACTCGTATAGCGGGGCCTACGAGCAGTACTTC. It yields the protein CASSYSYSGAYEQYF.

Notes on this clonotype: A single base separates this from a much larger clone, so it may be a read error. V gene TRBV28 combines with J gene TRBJ1-5, with a weak D call TRBD1 (5 bases). Trimming removed 5 bases from V and 7 bases from J, with 15 bases in between. This CDR3 comprises 14 residues. The germline gives CDR1 MDHEN, CDR2 SYDVKM. For the CDR3, the DNA is TGTGCCAGCAGTCACAGGACCGTCCGACAGCCCCAGCATTTT. Translated, it gives CASSHRTVRQPQHF.

The table lists this clonotype with many counts. The chain links TRBV7-9 to TRBJ1-6; TRBD1 matches at 7 bases. From germline, CDR1 is SEHNR and CDR2 FQNEAQ (reference sequence). V was clipped by 6 bases and J by 5 bases; unmatched bases: 7. This CDR3 has 15 amino acids. CDR3 coding DNA: TGTGCCAGCAGTCCGGGACAGACCCATAATTCACCCCTCCACTTT. Translating it yields CASSPGQTHNSPLHF.

At least ten counts were recorded for this clonotype. The V call is TRBV5-1, the J call TRBJ2-3, with 15 bases identical to TRBD2. Germline CDR1 is SGHRS and CDR2 is YFSETQ. The CDR3 runs to 15 residues. The J segment lost 5 bases and the V segment lost 4 bases, leaving 2 bases of the junction unmatched. The chain's CDR3 is CASSVGLAGGDTQYF. CDR3 in DNA: TGCGCCAGCAGCGTGGGACTAGCGGGGGGAGATACGCAGTATTTT.

Only a few counts were recorded for this clonotype. The genes are TRBV20-1 and TRBJ2-5, with a weak D call TRBD1 (5 bases). Germline assignment: CDR1 DFQATT and CDR2 SNEGSKA (reference sequence). V lost 1 base, J lost 4 bases, and 10 bases lay in between. The CDR3 runs 13 residues. Here the CDR3 reads CSARGNRGETQYF. CDR3 nucleotides: TGCAGTGCTAGAGGAAATAGGGGAGAGACCCAGTACTTC.

This clonotype was seen at least ten times. The rearrangement links TRBV20-1 to TRBJ2-1, with D perhaps TRBD2 (5 bases). V gave up 4 bases and J gave up 4 bases, with 14 bases separating them. Germline assignment: CDR1 DFQATT and CDR2 SNEGSKA (reference sequence). CDR3 size: 14 residues. CDR3 sequence reads: CSAIGSGVYNEQFF. For the CDR3, the DNA is TGCAGTGCTATTGGGAGTGGGGTTTACAATGAGCAGTTCTTC.

This clonotype was counted many times. This chain links TRBV5-5 with TRBJ1-6; unclear D gene. This CDR3 is 15 amino acids long. The V gene lost 0 bases and the J gene lost 6 bases, with 10 bases spanning the gap. Germline V gene sequence: CDR1 SGHKS, CDR2 YYEKEE (reference sequence). CDR3 nucleotides: TGTGCCAGCAGCTTGGGGTGGGCTGGTAATTCACCCCTCCACTTT. Translation: CASSLGWAGNSPLHF.

This clonotype has ten or more counts. The chain combines TRBV27 with TRBJ1-1; D not certain. V dropped 0 bases and J dropped 1 base, with 9 bases sitting between them. There are 15 residues in the CDR3. Germline V lookup: CDR1 MNHEY, CDR2 SMNVEV (reference sequence). The CDR3 spells CASSLSSYRNTEAFF. DNA for the CDR3: TGTGCCAGCAGTTTATCGTCGTACCGGAACACTGAAGCTTTCTTT.

V gene TRBV11-2 combines with J gene TRBJ2-7, with no clear D. Germline assignment: CDR1 SGHAT and CDR2 FQNNGV. Trimming left V 2 bases short and J 3 bases short, with 11 bases between. There are 14 residues in the CDR3. The CDR3 DNA reads TGTGCCAGCAGCTTAATGGGGTGGGACTACGAGCAGTACTTC. Amino acids: CASSLMGWDYEQYF.

The table lists this clonotype with many counts. The V gene is TRBV9, the J gene TRBJ2-2, with D hard to call. The CDR3 has 20 residues. V lost 0 bases and J 1 base, leaving 22 bases between the germline ends. CDR1 is SGDLS and CDR2 is YYNGEE in the germline V gene. The CDR3 DNA sequence: TGTGCCAGCAGCGTAGGATCCCCCAAAGGCCTCGCGAGGAACACCGGGGAGCTGTTTTTT. Residues: CASSVGSPKGLARNTGELFF.

The V gene is TRBV28, the J gene TRBJ2-5; possibly TRBD1 for D (6 bases). Germline V gene lookup returns CDR1 MDHEN and CDR2 SYDVKM. With 4 bases removed from V and 5 bases from J, the gap between germline ends came to 20 bases. The CDR3 is made up of 16 amino acids. The CDR3 coding sequence is TGTGCCAGCAGTTCCCGACAGGCGGGCAGCTGGGAGACCCAGTACTTC. Amino acids: CASSSRQAGSWETQYF.

This clonotype was detected ten times or more. The chain recombines TRBV7-3 with TRBJ2-1, with 8 bases matching TRBD2. Germline CDR1 reads SGHTA; CDR2 reads FQGTGA. V gave up 3 bases and J gave up 6 bases; unmatched junction bases: 10. This CDR3 contains 16 residues. Written as DNA, the CDR3 is TGTGCCAGCAGCTTGTCTGGCGGGAGGCCGGGCAATGAGCAGTTCTTC. Amino acids: CASSLSGGRPGNEQFF.

There are many counts of this clonotype. The V gene is TRBV5-5, the J gene TRBJ2-7; unclear D gene. The V end was cut by 0 bases, the J end by 2 bases, with 9 bases between. This CDR3 is built from 14 residues. The germline V gene has CDR1 SGHKS and CDR2 YYEKEE (reference sequence). The DNA for the CDR3 is TGTGCCAGCAGCTTGGGATACGGTCCCTACGAGCAGTACTTC. Encoded protein: CASSLGYGPYEQYF.

The sample holds a few counts of this clonotype. The gene calls are TRBV10-3 and TRBJ2-3; perhaps D is TRBD1 or TRBD2 (5 bases each). Germline V gene lookup returns CDR1 ENHRY and CDR2 SYGVKD. Deletions cut 2 bases from V and 0 bases from J, with 12 bases between. CDR3 length: 16 amino acids. The CDR3 loop reads CAISEKGTVSTDTQYF. The CDR3 DNA reads as TGTGCCATCAGTGAGAAAGGGACGGTAAGCACAGATACGCAGTATTTT.

The sample holds one count of this clonotype. A read error may explain this, as a much larger clone is one base away. V gene TRBV11-2 combines with J gene TRBJ2-7, with D tentatively TRBD1 (5 bases). Germline CDR1 reads SGHAT; CDR2 reads FQNNGV. This CDR3 comprises 14 residues. The DNA of the CDR3 is TGTGCCAGCAGCCAAAGAACAGGTCTCTACGTGCAGTACTTC. Its protein product is CASSQRTGLYVQYF.

This chain joins TRBV10-3 and TRBJ2-1, with D perhaps TRBD1 or TRBD2 (5 bases each). The CDR3 has 17 amino acids. Per the germline V gene, CDR1 is ENHRY and CDR2 is SYGVKD. The V end lost 2 bases, the J end lost 2 bases, and 16 bases lay between the germline ends. The CDR3 sequence: CAISEVGDHPPYNEQFF. In DNA form, the CDR3 reads TGTGCCATCAGTGAGGTAGGGGACCACCCGCCCTACAATGAGCAGTTCTTC.

This clonotype was seen repeatedly, ten times or more. The chain carries TRBV20-1 and TRBJ1-2; 10 bases fit TRBD1. Germline V gene lookup returns CDR1 DFQATT and CDR2 SNEGSKA (reference sequence). The trim removed 3 bases at V and 6 bases at J, leaving 4 bases unmatched. The CDR3 runs 13 residues. The CDR3 spells CSARSDRGNGYTF. The CDR3 DNA follows: TGCAGTGCTAGGTCGGACAGGGGGAATGGCTACACCTTC.

In its sample, this clonotype was seen a few times. The chain is built from TRBV28 and TRBJ2-5; TRBD2 agrees at 8 bases. The CDR3 totals 14 residues. The V and J ends lost 10 bases and 5 bases, in that order; junction bases with no gene match: 12. Germline V gene data show CDR1 as MDHEN and CDR2 as SYDVKM. CDR3 in DNA: TGTGCCAATTCTCAAGCGGGGGCGGGGGAGACCCAGTACTTC. This encodes CANSQAGAGETQYF.

This clonotype was counted between two and nine times. This chain links TRBV18 with TRBJ2-7; no firm D call. From germline, CDR1 is KGHSH and CDR2 LQKENI. With 3 bases removed from V and 0 bases from J, the gap between germline ends came to 9 bases. The CDR3 is made up of 14 amino acids. The CDR3 region is CASSPRVGSYEQYF. In DNA form, the CDR3 reads TGTGCCAGCTCACCCCGGGTAGGCTCCTACGAGCAGTACTTC.

This clonotype was observed at least ten times. The J gene is TRBJ2-2, the V gene TRBV6-5; the D is unclear. The CDR3 runs to 15 residues. The ends were cut back, 2 bases at V and 9 bases at J, with 16 bases in the middle. The V gene's germline CDR1 is MNHEY and CDR2 SVGAGI. The CDR3 loop reads CASSYGWQNFWELFF. The DNA for the CDR3 is TGTGCCAGCAGTTACGGGTGGCAAAATTTCTGGGAGCTGTTTTTT.

The sample holds many counts of this clonotype. The chain links TRBV11-2 to TRBJ2-1, with 7 bases matching TRBD2. The V gene's germline CDR1 is SGHAT and CDR2 FQNNGV. The CDR3 has 15 amino acids. V gave up 5 bases and J gave up 7 bases; unmatched junction bases: 11. CDR3 DNA: TGTGCCAGCAGCCAGCAGGGCGGGAGAGGGAATGAGCAGTTCTTC. Translating it yields CASSQQGGRGNEQFF.

Points on this clonotype: A much larger clone differs from this one at a single base, so this may be a read error. The V call is TRBV27, the J call TRBJ2-3, with D tentatively TRBD2 (6 bases). Germline CDR1 and CDR2: MNHEY and SMNVEV (reference sequence). Trimming removed 6 bases at V and 0 bases at J, with 13 bases between. This CDR3 is 15 amino acids long. The CDR3 coding sequence is TGTGCCAGCAGGTTTCGGACTACTAGCACAGATACGCAGTATTTT. Translation: CASRFRTTSTDTQYF.

V gene TRBV18 combines with J gene TRBJ2-1; perhaps TRBD1 as D (5 bases). Germline-derived CDR1 and CDR2 are KGHSH and LQKENI. This CDR3 has 13 residues. With 2 bases removed from V and 8 bases from J, the gap between germline ends came to 10 bases. CDR3 residues: CASSPGARDEQFF. The CDR3 DNA is TGTGCCAGCTCACCAGGGGCACGTGATGAGCAGTTCTTC. The entire variable domain, with the rest obtained from reference TRBV18 and TRBJ2-1, is as follows: NAGVMQNPRHLVRRRGQEARLRCSPMKGHSHVYWYRQLPEEGLKFMVYLQKENIIDESGMPKERFSAEFPKEGPSILRIQQVVRGDSAAYFCASSPGARDEQFFGPGTRLTVL.

This clonotype was observed a few times. This rearrangement joins TRBV4-1 to TRBJ2-7, with 7 bases identical to TRBD2. This CDR3 spans 15 amino acids. Germline loops: CDR1 MGHRA, CDR2 YSYEKL. The V segment lost 2 bases and the J segment 0 bases; nucleotides outside the gene matches: 4. The CDR3 nucleotides are TGCGCCAGCAGCCAAATTCGGGGGGTCTCCTACGAGCAGTACTTC. Translated: CASSQIRGVSYEQYF.

This clonotype has a count of ten or more. J is TRBJ2-1 and V is TRBV28; D is perhaps TRBD1 or TRBD2 (5 bases each). Trimming stripped 7 bases from V and 3 bases from J, with 10 bases between. The CDR3 runs to 13 residues. Germline V gene sequence: CDR1 MDHEN, CDR2 SYDVKM. CDR3 nucleotide sequence: TGTGCCAGCATCCGGGACCACTACAATGAGCAGTTCTTC. This sequence encodes CASIRDHYNEQFF. Drawing the rest from reference TRBV28 and TRBJ2-1, the complete variable domain is DVKVTQSSRYLVKRTGEKVFLECVQDMDHENMFWYRQDPGLGLRLIYFSYDVKMKEKGDIPEGYSVSREKKERFSLILESASTNQTSMYLCASIRDHYNEQFFGPGTRLTVL.